This is a list of T cell receptor beta chains from one sample in a study of cytomegalovirus exposure and HLA in healthy donors. Profiling relied on immunoSEQ multiplex PCR, and the TCRdb table lists in-frame clones only, not all of them. This table has about 140,000 clones, roughly 81% appearing once. Sequencing was performed on PBMCs. The receptors here all came from a woman younger than 45 in good health and CMV-seronegative. Both conserved end residues are part of each CDR3. Each record gives: CDR3 length, J gene, D gene, clone size, V gene, CDR3 DNA, CDR3 protein. The D gene is left open where the match is weak. Size tells how often a clone was seen (once, few, many) or the class of an expanded clone, and some rows leave it out.

len: 15; j_gene: TRBJ2-4; d_gene: TRBD1; abundance: NA; v_gene: TRBV11-2; CDR3nt: TGTGCCAGCAGCGCTATGTTGGACAGGGTAAACATTCAGTACTTC; CDR3aa: CASSAMLDRVNIQYF
len: 15; j_gene: TRBJ1-5; d_gene: NA; abundance: NA; v_gene: TRBV4-3; CDR3nt: TGCGCCAGCAGCCAAGACAGTTTTGGCAATCAGCCCCAGCATTTT; CDR3aa: CASSQDSFGNQPQHF
len: 15; j_gene: TRBJ1-2; d_gene: TRBD1; abundance: NA; v_gene: TRBV6-1; CDR3nt: TGTGCCAGCAGCTCGGGGACAGGGGGGTTTCTTGGCTACACCTTC; CDR3aa: CASSSGTGGFLGYTF
len: 19; j_gene: TRBJ1-2; d_gene: TRBD1; abundance: NA; v_gene: TRBV18; CDR3nt: TGTGCCAGCTCATCAGTGCGTTACGCGGGGACAGGGATTAACTATGGCTACACCTTC; CDR3aa: CASSSVRYAGTGINYGYTF
len: 13; j_gene: TRBJ2-7; d_gene: NA; abundance: NA; v_gene: TRBV18; CDR3nt: TGTGCCAGCTCACCATTCGAAGGGGACGAGCAGTACTTC; CDR3aa: CASSPFEGDEQYF
len: 15; j_gene: TRBJ2-3; d_gene: TRBD2; abundance: once; v_gene: TRBV11-1; CDR3nt: TGTGCCAGCAGCTCCGGGACTAGTAGGGCAGATACGCAGTATTTT; CDR3aa: CASSSGTSRADTQYF
len: 14; j_gene: TRBJ2-7; d_gene: NA; abundance: NA; v_gene: TRBV5-6; CDR3nt: TGTGCCAGCAGCTTACGAGGGGGTATTGGGGAGCAGTACTTC; CDR3aa: CASSLRGGIGEQYF
len: 16; j_gene: TRBJ2-3; d_gene: NA; abundance: NA; v_gene: TRBV5-6; CDR3nt: TGTGCCAGCAGCTTGACACGCGGGGGACACACAGATACGCAGTATTTT; CDR3aa: CASSLTRGGHTDTQYF
len: 18; j_gene: TRBJ1-6; d_gene: NA; abundance: NA; v_gene: TRBV7-8; CDR3nt: TGTGCCAGCAGCTTAGCTTGGGGAGGGCGGGCCTATAATTCACCCCTCCACTTT; CDR3aa: CASSLAWGGRAYNSPLHF
len: 15; j_gene: TRBJ1-1; d_gene: NA; abundance: NA; v_gene: TRBV6-6; CDR3nt: TGTGCCAGCAGGCCGGCCGGGACATTGAACACTGAAGCTTTCTTT; CDR3aa: CASRPAGTLNTEAFF
len: 14; j_gene: TRBJ1-6; d_gene: NA; abundance: NA; v_gene: TRBV27; CDR3nt: TGTGCCAGCAGGTTACTGTCCTATAATTCACCCCTCCACTTT; CDR3aa: CASRLLSYNSPLHF
len: 16; j_gene: TRBJ2-2; d_gene: NA; abundance: NA; v_gene: TRBV5-4; CDR3nt: TGTGCCAGCAGCCCCCCCACGGGAAGGAACACCGGGGAGCTGTTTTTT; CDR3aa: CASSPPTGRNTGELFF
len: 13; j_gene: TRBJ1-6; d_gene: NA; abundance: NA; v_gene: TRBV9; CDR3nt: TGTGCCAGCAGCGCGGGGACACGGTCACCCCTCCACTTT; CDR3aa: CASSAGTRSPLHF
len: 14; j_gene: TRBJ1-3; d_gene: NA; abundance: NA; v_gene: TRBV9; CDR3nt: TGTGCCAGCAGTCAGGGGCACTCTGGAAACACCATATATTTT; CDR3aa: CASSQGHSGNTIYF
len: 19; j_gene: TRBJ2-6; d_gene: TRBD1; abundance: NA; v_gene: TRBV12-5; CDR3nt: TGTGCTAGTGGTATCCGGACAGGAAAGCGTTTCTCTGGGGCCAACGTCCTGACTTTC; CDR3aa: CASGIRTGKRFSGANVLTF
len: 14; j_gene: TRBJ1-2; d_gene: NA; abundance: NA; v_gene: TRBV7-2; CDR3nt: TGTGCCAGCAGCTTAGATTCAGGAAACTATGGCTACACCTTC; CDR3aa: CASSLDSGNYGYTF
len: 15; j_gene: TRBJ2-1; d_gene: NA; abundance: NA; v_gene: TRBV4-3; CDR3nt: TGCGCCAGCAGCCAAAACTGGGACACGGGGAATGAGCAGTTCTTC; CDR3aa: CASSQNWDTGNEQFF
len: 14; j_gene: TRBJ2-1; d_gene: TRBD2; abundance: NA; v_gene: TRBV9; CDR3nt: TGTGCCAGCAGCGTAGGTAGCGGGGGCAATGAGCAGTTCTTC; CDR3aa: CASSVGSGGNEQFF
len: 15; j_gene: TRBJ1-3; d_gene: TRBD1; abundance: NA; v_gene: TRBV19; CDR3nt: TGTGCCAGTAGCGGACAGGGTGGCTCTGGAAACACCATATATTTT; CDR3aa: CASSGQGGSGNTIYF
len: 14; j_gene: TRBJ2-1; d_gene: TRBD2; abundance: NA; v_gene: TRBV7-9; CDR3nt: TGTGCCAGCAGCCCCAGCGGGGGGGTAGGGGAGCAGTTCTTC; CDR3aa: CASSPSGGVGEQFF
len: 16; j_gene: TRBJ2-2; d_gene: TRBD1; abundance: NA; v_gene: TRBV4-2; CDR3nt: TGTGCCAGCAGCCAAGAGGGACAGAAGAACACCGGGGAGCTGTTTTTT; CDR3aa: CASSQEGQKNTGELFF
len: 13; j_gene: TRBJ1-2; d_gene: NA; abundance: few; v_gene: TRBV5-4; CDR3nt: TGTGCCAGCAGCTTGTCAGGGGTCTATGGCTACACCTTC; CDR3aa: CASSLSGVYGYTF
len: 15; j_gene: TRBJ1-2; d_gene: TRBD1; abundance: NA; v_gene: TRBV5-1; CDR3nt: TGCGCCAGCAGCTTGGACCCCGGGACAGCTTATGGCTACACCTTC; CDR3aa: CASSLDPGTAYGYTF
len: 15; j_gene: TRBJ1-1; d_gene: TRBD1; abundance: NA; v_gene: TRBV6-5; CDR3nt: TGTGCCAGCAGTTACACGACAGGGGTGAACACTGAAGCTTTCTTT; CDR3aa: CASSYTTGVNTEAFF
len: 17; j_gene: TRBJ2-3; d_gene: TRBD2; abundance: NA; v_gene: TRBV7-2; CDR3nt: TGTGCCAGCAGCTTAGCTGGCACTAGCGGGGGCCCAGATACGCAGTATTTT; CDR3aa: CASSLAGTSGGPDTQYF
len: 15; j_gene: TRBJ2-3; d_gene: NA; abundance: NA; v_gene: TRBV11-3; CDR3nt: TGTGCCAGCAGTGTAGGGCAGCGGCGCACAGATACGCAGTATTTT; CDR3aa: CASSVGQRRTDTQYF
len: 13; j_gene: TRBJ1-2; d_gene: TRBD1; abundance: NA; v_gene: TRBV27; CDR3nt: TGTGCCAGCAGTCAGCAGGGGGCGCGTGGCTACACCTTC; CDR3aa: CASSQQGARGYTF
len: 14; j_gene: TRBJ1-1; d_gene: TRBD1; abundance: NA; v_gene: TRBV6-4; CDR3nt: TGTGCCAGCAGTGCAGGGGGAGTCAACACTGAAGCTTTCTTT; CDR3aa: CASSAGGVNTEAFF
len: 18; j_gene: TRBJ2-4; d_gene: NA; abundance: NA; v_gene: TRBV9; CDR3nt: TGTGCCAGCAGCGTAGGGGGTCAGCGGCCTGAAGTCAAAAACATTCAGTACTTC; CDR3aa: CASSVGGQRPEVKNIQYF
len: 16; j_gene: TRBJ2-3; d_gene: NA; abundance: NA; v_gene: TRBV28; CDR3nt: TGTGCCAGCAGTCAGCGGCGGCCTAGCGGCACAGATACGCAGTATTTT; CDR3aa: CASSQRRPSGTDTQYF
len: 13; j_gene: TRBJ2-5; d_gene: NA; abundance: NA; v_gene: TRBV7-9; CDR3nt: TGTGCCAGCAGCCCGAGGGGGCAAGAGACCCAGTACTTC; CDR3aa: CASSPRGQETQYF
len: 14; j_gene: TRBJ2-7; d_gene: TRBD1; abundance: NA; v_gene: TRBV5-1; CDR3nt: TGCGCCAGCAGCGTGGACAGGAACTACTACGAGCAGTACTTC; CDR3aa: CASSVDRNYYEQYF
len: 15; j_gene: TRBJ1-6; d_gene: NA; abundance: once; v_gene: TRBV5-4; CDR3nt: TGTGCCAGCAGAGCCAGGGGCTCCTATAATTCACCCCTCCACTTT; CDR3aa: CASRARGSYNSPLHF
len: 15; j_gene: TRBJ1-3; d_gene: NA; abundance: NA; v_gene: TRBV18; CDR3nt: TGTGCCAGCTCACCACAACCTGCCCTAGGAAACACCATATATTTT; CDR3aa: CASSPQPALGNTIYF
len: 15; j_gene: TRBJ1-2; d_gene: NA; abundance: NA; v_gene: TRBV2; CDR3nt: TGTGCCAGCAGCTTGGCCCGTGGAACCCTAGAGGGCTACACCTTC; CDR3aa: CASSLARGTLEGYTF
len: 16; j_gene: TRBJ2-5; d_gene: TRBD1; abundance: NA; v_gene: TRBV4-1; CDR3nt: TGCGCCAGCAGCCAAACCCAAGCAGGGGGCCAAGAGACCCAGTACTTC; CDR3aa: CASSQTQAGGQETQYF
len: 13; j_gene: TRBJ1-2; d_gene: NA; abundance: NA; v_gene: TRBV27; CDR3nt: TGTGCCAGCAGCCCTCAGGCGTTCTATGGCTACACCTTC; CDR3aa: CASSPQAFYGYTF
len: 15; j_gene: TRBJ2-7; d_gene: NA; abundance: NA; v_gene: TRBV19; CDR3nt: TGTGCCAGTAGTATTGACGGGGTATACTCCTACGAGCAGTACTTC; CDR3aa: CASSIDGVYSYEQYF
len: 19; j_gene: TRBJ2-7; d_gene: NA; abundance: once; v_gene: TRBV12-1; CDR3nt: TGTGCCAGCAGCTCAACGCGACTAGCGGGTGCAAAGTACACCTACGAGCAGTACTTC; CDR3aa: CASSSTRLAGAKYTYEQYF
len: 15; j_gene: TRBJ1-6; d_gene: NA; abundance: NA; v_gene: TRBV19; CDR3nt: TGTGCCAGTAGTATCGGAGCCAGCGTTTATTCACCCCTCCACTTT; CDR3aa: CASSIGASVYSPLHF
len: 15; j_gene: TRBJ2-2; d_gene: NA; abundance: once; v_gene: TRBV4-1; CDR3nt: TGCGCCAGCAGCCAAGATTGGCCCAGCACCGGGGAGCTGTTTTTT; CDR3aa: CASSQDWPSTGELFF
len: 16; j_gene: TRBJ1-6; d_gene: NA; abundance: few; v_gene: TRBV2; CDR3nt: TGTGCCAGCAGTGAATCGCGAAGCTCCTATAATTCACCCCTCCACTTT; CDR3aa: CASSESRSSYNSPLHF
len: 13; j_gene: TRBJ1-2; d_gene: NA; abundance: NA; v_gene: TRBV6-6; CDR3nt: TGTGCCAGCAGCGAAGGGGTCCCCTATGGCTACACCTTC; CDR3aa: CASSEGVPYGYTF
len: 13; j_gene: TRBJ1-2; d_gene: TRBD1; abundance: NA; v_gene: TRBV6-1; CDR3nt: TGTGCCAGCAGTGTAAACAGGGGTGGTGGCTACACCTTC; CDR3aa: CASSVNRGGGYTF
len: 15; j_gene: TRBJ2-1; d_gene: TRBD1; abundance: NA; v_gene: TRBV18; CDR3nt: TGTGCCAGCTCAACTACCGGGACAGGGGTCATCGAGCAGTTCTTC; CDR3aa: CASSTTGTGVIEQFF
len: 16; j_gene: TRBJ1-2; d_gene: TRBD1; abundance: NA; v_gene: TRBV6-6; CDR3nt: TGTGCCAGCAGTTCCGGGACAGGGCTATCCAACTATGGCTACACCTTC; CDR3aa: CASSSGTGLSNYGYTF
len: 13; j_gene: TRBJ1-3; d_gene: TRBD1; abundance: NA; v_gene: TRBV6-5; CDR3nt: TGTGCCAGCAGTCTTAACAGGGGACACACCATATATTTT; CDR3aa: CASSLNRGHTIYF
len: 15; j_gene: TRBJ1-1; d_gene: NA; abundance: NA; v_gene: TRBV29-1; CDR3nt: TGCAGCGTTGAAGATTCTCTTGTGGGAGGGGACGAAGCTTTCTTT; CDR3aa: CSVEDSLVGGDEAFF
len: 17; j_gene: TRBJ2-1; d_gene: TRBD1; abundance: NA; v_gene: TRBV4-2; CDR3nt: TGTGCCAGCAGCCAAGGATGGGGACAGCTTAATAACAATGAGCAGTTCTTC; CDR3aa: CASSQGWGQLNNNEQFF